The 5 T cell receptor beta chains below all came from one sample that was sequenced in a study of T-cell reconstitution after alpha-beta-depleted transplantation in children. Unique molecular identifiers were built into the TCRbeta library. Via MiXCR, TCRdb re-called the PCR reads, giving one row per CDR3 protein. The sample lists 300,000 to 400,000 distinct CDR3 sequences; approximately 23% were seen once. The sample here was PBMCs, mostly from graft donor cells, taken 180 days after TCRalphabeta/CD19-depleted stem cell transplant. Source of these receptors: a male patient younger than 18 who had a stem cell transplant for acute lymphoblastic leukemia, so the T cells may come from the graft donor.

The chain recombines TRBV11-2 with TRBJ1-5; D ambiguous. V gave up 1 base and J gave up 7 bases, with 14 bases separating them. Germline CDR1 and CDR2: SGHAT and FQNNGV. This CDR3 region has 15 residues. The CDR3 sequence: CASSLGAGPGQPQHF. Written as DNA, the CDR3 is TGTGCCAGCAGCTTAGGGGCAGGTCCTGGACAGCCCCAGCATTTT.

The rearrangement links TRBV10-3 to TRBJ2-1, with D uncertain. Germline loops: CDR1 ENHRY, CDR2 SYGVKD. With 5 bases removed from V and 0 bases from J, the gap between germline ends came to 8 bases. The CDR3 length is 14 residues. The CDR3 here is CAISLEVSYNEQFF. CDR3 DNA sequence: TGTGCCATCAGTCTCGAGGTCTCCTACAATGAGCAGTTCTTC.

In this sample, this clonotype turned up many times. This sequence joins TRBV5-1 and TRBJ2-7; 10 positions match TRBD1. This CDR3 is built from 14 residues. The trim removed 4 bases at V and 4 bases at J, leaving 5 bases unmatched. Germline CDR1 is SGHRS and CDR2 is YFSETQ. The CDR3 DNA reads TGCGCCAGCAGCCTAAGACAGGGGGCATACGAGCAGTACTTC. It is translated as CASSLRQGAYEQYF. Filled out from reference TRBV5-1 and TRBJ2-7, the complete variable domain reads KAGVTQTPRYLIKTRGQQVTLSCSPISGHRSVSWYQQTPGQGLQFLFEYFSETQRNKGNFPGRFSGRQFSNSRSEMNVSTLELGDSALYLCASSLRQGAYEQYFGPGTRLTVT.

V and J are TRBV15 and TRBJ2-1; D uncertain. The CDR3 covers 17 residues. V shed 1 base and J shed 9 bases, with 22 bases lying between them. The V gene's germline CDR1 is LNHNV and CDR2 YYDKDF (reference sequence). Here the CDR3 DNA reads TGTGCCACCAGCAGAGTCGGCCTGAACTTCCCCGCGATTGAGCAGTTCTTC. It encodes CATSRVGLNFPAIEQFF.

V gene TRBV12-3 or TRBV12-4 combines with J gene TRBJ2-1; D remains ambiguous. The CDR3 is made up of 15 amino acids. Trimming cost V 6 bases and J 0 bases, with 12 bases left between them. The CDR3 nucleotides are TGTGCCAGCAGCCCCCCGCGGAGCTCCTACAATGAGCAGTTCTTC. Its protein is CASSPPRSSYNEQFF.